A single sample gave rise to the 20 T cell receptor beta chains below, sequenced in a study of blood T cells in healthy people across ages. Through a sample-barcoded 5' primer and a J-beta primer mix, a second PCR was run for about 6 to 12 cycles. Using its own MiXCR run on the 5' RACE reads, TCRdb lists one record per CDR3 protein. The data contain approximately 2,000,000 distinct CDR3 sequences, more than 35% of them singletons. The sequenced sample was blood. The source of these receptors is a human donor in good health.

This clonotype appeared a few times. Here the CDR3 reads CASSLVGVLTDTQYF. CDR3 DNA sequence: TGTGCCAGCAGCTTAGTCGGCGTACTCACAGATACGCAGTATTTT. The chain couples TRBV7-2 to TRBJ2-3, with D hard to call. The CDR3 sequence is 15 residues long. V was clipped by 1 base and J by 2 bases, with 10 bases between them. CDR1 SGHTA and CDR2 FQGNSA come from the germline V gene.

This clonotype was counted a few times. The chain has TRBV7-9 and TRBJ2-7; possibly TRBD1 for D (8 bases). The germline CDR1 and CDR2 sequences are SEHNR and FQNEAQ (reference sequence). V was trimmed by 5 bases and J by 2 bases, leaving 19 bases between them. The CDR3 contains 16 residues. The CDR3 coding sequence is TGTGCCAGCAGCATAGAGGGGGGGGACAGGACCTACGAGCAGTACTTC. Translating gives CASSIEGGDRTYEQYF.

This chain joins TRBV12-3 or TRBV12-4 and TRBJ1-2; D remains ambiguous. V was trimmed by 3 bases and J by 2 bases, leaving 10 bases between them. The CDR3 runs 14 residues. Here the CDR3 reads CASSFLTRNYGYTF. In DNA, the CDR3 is TGTGCCAGCAGTTTTCTAACTAGAAACTATGGCTACACCTTC.

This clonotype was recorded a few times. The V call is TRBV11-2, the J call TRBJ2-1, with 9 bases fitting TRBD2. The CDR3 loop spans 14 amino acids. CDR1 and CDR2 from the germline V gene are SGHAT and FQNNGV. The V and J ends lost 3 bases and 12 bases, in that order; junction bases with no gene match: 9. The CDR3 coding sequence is TGTGCCAGCAGCTTCGGCGGGGGGGCTGACTCGCAGTTCTTC. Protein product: CASSFGGGADSQFF.

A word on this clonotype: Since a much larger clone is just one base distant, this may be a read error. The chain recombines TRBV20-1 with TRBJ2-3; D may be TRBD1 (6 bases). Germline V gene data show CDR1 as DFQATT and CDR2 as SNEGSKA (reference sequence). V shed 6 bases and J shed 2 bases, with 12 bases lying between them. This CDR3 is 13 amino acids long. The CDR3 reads CSAERQVTDTQYF. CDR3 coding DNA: TGCAGTGCAGAGAGACAGGTCACAGATACGCAGTATTTT.

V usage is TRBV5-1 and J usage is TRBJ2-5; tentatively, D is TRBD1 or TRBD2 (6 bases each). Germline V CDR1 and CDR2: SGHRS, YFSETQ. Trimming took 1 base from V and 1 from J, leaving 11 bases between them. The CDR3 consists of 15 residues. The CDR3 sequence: CASSLIPGAQETQYF. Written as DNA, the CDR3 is TGCGCCAGCAGCTTGATACCGGGGGCCCAAGAGACCCAGTACTTC. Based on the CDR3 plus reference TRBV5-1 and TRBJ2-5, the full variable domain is KAGVTQTPRYLIKTRGQQVTLSCSPISGHRSVSWYQQTPGQGLQFLFEYFSETQRNKGNFPGRFSGRQFSNSRSEMNVSTLELGDSALYLCASSLIPGAQETQYFGPGTRLLVL.

DNA of the CDR3: TGTGCCAGCAGTTACTGGGGAGCCTACGAGCAGTACTTC. Residues: CASSYWGAYEQYF. The rearrangement joins TRBV6-6 to TRBJ2-7, with a weak D call TRBD2 (5 bases). CDR3 length equals 13 residues. Germline V gene lookup returns CDR1 MNHNY and CDR2 SVGAGI (reference sequence). Trimming took off 1 base at V and 2 bases at J, with 6 bases between the two ends.

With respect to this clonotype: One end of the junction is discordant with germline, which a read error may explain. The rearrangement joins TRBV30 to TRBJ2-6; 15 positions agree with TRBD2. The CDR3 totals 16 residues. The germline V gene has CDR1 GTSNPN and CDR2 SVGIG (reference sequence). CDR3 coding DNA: TGTGCCTGGGCGGGACTAGCGGGAGGTGGGACCAACGTCCTGACTTTC. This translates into CAWAGLAGGGTNVLTF.

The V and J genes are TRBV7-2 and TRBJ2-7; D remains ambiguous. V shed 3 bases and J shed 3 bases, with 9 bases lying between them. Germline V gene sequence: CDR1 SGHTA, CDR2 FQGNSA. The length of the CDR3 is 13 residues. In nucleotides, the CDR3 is TGTGCCAGCAGCTTTAACACAGACTACGAGCAGTACTTC. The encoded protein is CASSFNTDYEQYF.

The CDR3 sequence is CASSHKRGSYNEQFF. The CDR3 nucleotides read TGCGCCAGCAGCCATAAAAGGGGGTCTTACAATGAGCAGTTCTTC. This chain connects TRBV4-1 to TRBJ2-1, with D perhaps TRBD1 (6 bases). The CDR3 totals 15 residues. Germline lookup yields CDR1 MGHRA and CDR2 YSYEKL. V dropped 3 bases and J dropped 4 bases, with 13 bases sitting between them.

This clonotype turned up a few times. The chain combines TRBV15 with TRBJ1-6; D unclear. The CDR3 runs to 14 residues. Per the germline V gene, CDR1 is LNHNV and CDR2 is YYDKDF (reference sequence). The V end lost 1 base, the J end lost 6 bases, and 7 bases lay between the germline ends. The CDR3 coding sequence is TGTGCCACCAGCAGAGCTCGGACTAATTCACCCCTCCACTTT. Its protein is CATSRARTNSPLHF.

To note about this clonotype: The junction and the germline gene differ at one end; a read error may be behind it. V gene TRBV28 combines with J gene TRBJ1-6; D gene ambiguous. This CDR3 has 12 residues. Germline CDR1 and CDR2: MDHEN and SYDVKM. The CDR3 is CASNLYNSPLHF. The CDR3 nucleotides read TGTGCCAGCAATTTATATAATTCACCCCTCCACTTT. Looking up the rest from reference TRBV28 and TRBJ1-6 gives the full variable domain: DVKVTQSSRYLVKRTGEKVFLECVQDMDHENMFWYRQDPGLGLRLIYFSYDVKMKEKGDIPEGYSVSREKKERFSLILESASTNQTSMYLCASNLYNSPLHFGNGTRLTVT.

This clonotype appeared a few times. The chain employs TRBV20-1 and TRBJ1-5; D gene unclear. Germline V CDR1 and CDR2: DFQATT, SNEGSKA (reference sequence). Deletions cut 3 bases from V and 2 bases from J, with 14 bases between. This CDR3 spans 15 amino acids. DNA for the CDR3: TGCAGTGCTAGGTCGATGGGTGCCCGCAATCAGCCCCAGCATTTT. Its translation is CSARSMGARNQPQHF.

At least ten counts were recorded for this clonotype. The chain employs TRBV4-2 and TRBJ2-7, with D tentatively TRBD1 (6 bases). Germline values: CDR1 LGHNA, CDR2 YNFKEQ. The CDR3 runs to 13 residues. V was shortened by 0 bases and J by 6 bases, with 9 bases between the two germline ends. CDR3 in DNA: TGTGCCAGCAGCCAAGAGTTAGGGGGCGAGCAGTACTTC. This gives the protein CASSQELGGEQYF.

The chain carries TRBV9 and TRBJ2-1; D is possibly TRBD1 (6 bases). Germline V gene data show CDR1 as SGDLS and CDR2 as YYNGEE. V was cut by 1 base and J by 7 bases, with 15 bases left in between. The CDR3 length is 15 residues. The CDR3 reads CASSVHPGAENEQFF. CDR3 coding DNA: TGTGCCAGCAGCGTACATCCAGGGGCCGAGAATGAGCAGTTCTTC. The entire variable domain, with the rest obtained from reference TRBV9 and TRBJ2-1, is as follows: DSGVTQTPKHLITATGQRVTLRCSPRSGDLSVYWYQQSLDQGLQFLIQYYNGEERAKGNILERFSAQQFPDLHSELNLSSLELGDSALYFCASSVHPGAENEQFFGPGTRLTVL.

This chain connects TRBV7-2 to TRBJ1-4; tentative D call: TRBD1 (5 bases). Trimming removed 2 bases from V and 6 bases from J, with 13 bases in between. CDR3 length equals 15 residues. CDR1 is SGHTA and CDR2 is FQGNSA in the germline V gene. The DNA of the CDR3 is TGTGCCAGCAGCTTACGGGCAGGGAGGGATGAAAAACTGTTTTTT. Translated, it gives CASSLRAGRDEKLFF.

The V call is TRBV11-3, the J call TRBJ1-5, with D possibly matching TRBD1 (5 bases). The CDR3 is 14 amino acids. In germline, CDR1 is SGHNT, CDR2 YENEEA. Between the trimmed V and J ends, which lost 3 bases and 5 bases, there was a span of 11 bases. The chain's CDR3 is CASSLGGMDQPQHF. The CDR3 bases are TGTGCCAGCAGCTTGGGGGGAATGGATCAGCCCCAGCATTTT.

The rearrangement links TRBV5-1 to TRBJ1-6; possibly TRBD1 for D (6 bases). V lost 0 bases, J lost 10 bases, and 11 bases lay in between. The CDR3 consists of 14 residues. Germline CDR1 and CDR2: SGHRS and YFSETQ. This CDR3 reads CASSLEQGGSPLHF. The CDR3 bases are TGCGCCAGCAGCTTGGAACAGGGTGGATCACCCCTCCACTTT.

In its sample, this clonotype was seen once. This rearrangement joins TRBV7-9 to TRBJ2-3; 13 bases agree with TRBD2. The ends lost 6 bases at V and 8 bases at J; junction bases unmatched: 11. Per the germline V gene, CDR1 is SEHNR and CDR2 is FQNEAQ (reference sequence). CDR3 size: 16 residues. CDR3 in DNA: TGTGCCAGCAGACTAGCGGGGGGGCGCCGTTCCGGTACGCAGTATTTT. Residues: CASRLAGGRRSGTQYF.

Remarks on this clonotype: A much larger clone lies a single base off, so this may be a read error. The CDR3 sequence is CASSFGTDNEQFF. The DNA of the CDR3 is TGTGCCAGCAGCTTCGGGACAGACAATGAGCAGTTCTTC. This chain connects TRBV7-2 to TRBJ2-1; 7 positions agree with TRBD1. V shed 3 bases, J shed 5 bases, and the junction held 1 base outside the gene matches. The CDR3 is 13 amino acids. Germline loops: CDR1 SGHTA, CDR2 FQGNSA.